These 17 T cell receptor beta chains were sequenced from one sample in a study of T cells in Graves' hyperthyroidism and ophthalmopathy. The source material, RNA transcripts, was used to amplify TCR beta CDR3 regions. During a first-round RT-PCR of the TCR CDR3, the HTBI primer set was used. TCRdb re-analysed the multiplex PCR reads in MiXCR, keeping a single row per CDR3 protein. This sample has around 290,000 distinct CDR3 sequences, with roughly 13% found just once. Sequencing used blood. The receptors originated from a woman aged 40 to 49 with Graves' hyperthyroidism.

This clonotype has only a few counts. The CDR3: CASSQDIQGPQDSNQPQHF. CDR3 coding DNA: TGTGCCAGCAGCCAAGATATCCAGGGGCCACAAGATAGCAATCAGCCCCAGCATTTT. The J gene is TRBJ1-5, the V gene TRBV4-2; a weak D match, TRBD1 (6 bases). CDR1 and CDR2 from the germline V gene are LGHNA and YNFKEQ. V was trimmed by 0 bases and J by 0 bases, leaving 18 bases between them. The length of the CDR3 is 19 residues.

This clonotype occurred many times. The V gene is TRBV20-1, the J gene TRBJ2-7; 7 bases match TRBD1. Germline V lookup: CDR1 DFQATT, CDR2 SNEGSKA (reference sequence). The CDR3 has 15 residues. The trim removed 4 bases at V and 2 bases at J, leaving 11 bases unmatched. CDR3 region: CSATDPRGIAYEQYF. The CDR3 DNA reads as TGCAGTGCTACGGACCCCAGGGGGATTGCCTACGAGCAGTACTTC.

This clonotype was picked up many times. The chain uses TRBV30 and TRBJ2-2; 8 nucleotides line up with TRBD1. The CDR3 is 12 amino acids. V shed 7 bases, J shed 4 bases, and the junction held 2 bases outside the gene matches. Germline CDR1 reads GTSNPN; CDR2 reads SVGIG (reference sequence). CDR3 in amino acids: CASDRGTGELFF. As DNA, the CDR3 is TGTGCCTCCGACAGGGGCACCGGGGAGCTGTTTTTT.

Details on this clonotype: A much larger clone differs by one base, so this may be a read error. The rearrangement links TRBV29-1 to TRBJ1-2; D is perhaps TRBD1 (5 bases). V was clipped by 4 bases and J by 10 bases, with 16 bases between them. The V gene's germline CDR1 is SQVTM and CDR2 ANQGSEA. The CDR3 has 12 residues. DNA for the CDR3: TGCAGCGTTGTCTGGGCAGGGAGAGTCTACACCTTC. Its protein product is CSVVWAGRVYTF.

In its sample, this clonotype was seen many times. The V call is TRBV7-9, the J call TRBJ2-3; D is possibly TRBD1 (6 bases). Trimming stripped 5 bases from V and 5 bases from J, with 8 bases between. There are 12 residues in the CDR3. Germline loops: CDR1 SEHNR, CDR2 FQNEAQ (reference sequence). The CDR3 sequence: CASSKQGDTQYF. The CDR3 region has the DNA TGTGCCAGCAGCAAACAGGGAGATACGCAGTATTTT.

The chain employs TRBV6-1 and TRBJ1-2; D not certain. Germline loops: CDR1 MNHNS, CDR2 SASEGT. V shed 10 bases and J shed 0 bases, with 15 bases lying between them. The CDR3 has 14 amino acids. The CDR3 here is CAISRNPANYGYTF. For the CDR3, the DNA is TGTGCCATTTCCCGGAACCCTGCTAACTATGGCTACACCTTC.

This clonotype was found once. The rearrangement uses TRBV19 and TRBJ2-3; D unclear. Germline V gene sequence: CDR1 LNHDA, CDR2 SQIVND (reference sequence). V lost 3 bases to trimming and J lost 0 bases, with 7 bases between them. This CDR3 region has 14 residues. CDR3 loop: CASSIRRSTDTQYF. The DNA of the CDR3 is TGTGCCAGTAGTATCCGCAGGAGCACAGATACGCAGTATTTT.

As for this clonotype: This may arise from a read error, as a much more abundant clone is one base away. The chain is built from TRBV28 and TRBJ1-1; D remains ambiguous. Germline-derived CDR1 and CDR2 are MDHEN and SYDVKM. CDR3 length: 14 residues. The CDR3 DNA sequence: TGTGCCGGCAGTCCCGGGCCACAAGGCACTGAAGCTTTCTTT. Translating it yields CAGSPGPQGTEAFF.

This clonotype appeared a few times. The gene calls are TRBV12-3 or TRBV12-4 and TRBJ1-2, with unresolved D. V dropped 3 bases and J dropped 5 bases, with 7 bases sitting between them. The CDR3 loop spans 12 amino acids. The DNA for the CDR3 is TGTGCCAGCAGTTTGTGGCAGTATGGCTACACCTTC. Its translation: CASSLWQYGYTF.

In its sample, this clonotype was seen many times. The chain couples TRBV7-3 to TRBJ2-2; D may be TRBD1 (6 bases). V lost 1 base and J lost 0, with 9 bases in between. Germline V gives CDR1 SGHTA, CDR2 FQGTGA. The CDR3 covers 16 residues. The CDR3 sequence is CASSLIRTANTGELFF. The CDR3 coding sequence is TGTGCCAGCAGCTTAATCCGGACAGCGAACACCGGGGAGCTGTTTTTT.

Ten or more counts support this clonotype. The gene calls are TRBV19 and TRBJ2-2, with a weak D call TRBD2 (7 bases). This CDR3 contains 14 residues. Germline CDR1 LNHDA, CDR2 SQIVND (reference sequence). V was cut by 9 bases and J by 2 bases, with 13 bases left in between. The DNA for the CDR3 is TGTGCCAGCAAGAGGGGGGGCAACACCGGGGAGCTGTTTTTT. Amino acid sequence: CASKRGGNTGELFF.

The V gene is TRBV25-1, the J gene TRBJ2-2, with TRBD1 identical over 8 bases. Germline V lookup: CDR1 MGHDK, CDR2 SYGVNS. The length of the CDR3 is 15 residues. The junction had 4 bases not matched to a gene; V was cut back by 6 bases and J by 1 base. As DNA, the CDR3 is TGTGCCAGCAGCTGGGACAGGCGGAACACCGGGGAGCTGTTTTTT. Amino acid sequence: CASSWDRRNTGELFF.

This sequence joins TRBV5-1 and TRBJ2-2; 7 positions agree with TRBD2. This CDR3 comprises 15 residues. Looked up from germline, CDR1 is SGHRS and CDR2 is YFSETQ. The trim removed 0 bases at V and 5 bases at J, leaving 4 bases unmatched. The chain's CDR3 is CASSLEAGATGELFF. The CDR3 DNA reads TGCGCCAGCAGCTTGGAGGCGGGAGCGACCGGGGAGCTGTTTTTT.

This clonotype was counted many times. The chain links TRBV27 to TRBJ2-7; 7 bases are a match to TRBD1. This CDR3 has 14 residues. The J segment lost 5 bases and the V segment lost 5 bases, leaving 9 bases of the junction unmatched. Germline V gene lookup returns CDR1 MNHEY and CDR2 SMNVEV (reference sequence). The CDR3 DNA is TGTGCCAGCAGTGAGGGGACAGTATTCCACGAGCAGTACTTC. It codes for CASSEGTVFHEQYF.

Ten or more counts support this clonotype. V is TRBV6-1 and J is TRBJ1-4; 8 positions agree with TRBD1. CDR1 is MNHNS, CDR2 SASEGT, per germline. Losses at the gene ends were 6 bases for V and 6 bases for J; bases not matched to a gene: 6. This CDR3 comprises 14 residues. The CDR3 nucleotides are TGTGCCAGCAGAGACAGGGGAGGAGATGAAAAACTGTTTTTT. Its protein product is CASRDRGGDEKLFF.

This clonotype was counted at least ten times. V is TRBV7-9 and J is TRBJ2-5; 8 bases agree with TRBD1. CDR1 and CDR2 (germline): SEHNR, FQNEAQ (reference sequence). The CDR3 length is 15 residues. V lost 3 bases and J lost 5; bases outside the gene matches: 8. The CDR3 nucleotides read TGTGCCAGCAGCTTCGTAAGGACAGGGCTGGAGACCCAGTACTTC. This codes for CASSFVRTGLETQYF.

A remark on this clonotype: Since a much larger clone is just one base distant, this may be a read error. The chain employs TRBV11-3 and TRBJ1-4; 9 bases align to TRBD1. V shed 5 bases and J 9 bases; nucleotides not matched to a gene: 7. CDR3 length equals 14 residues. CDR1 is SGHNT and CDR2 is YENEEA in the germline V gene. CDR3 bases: TGTGCCAGCAGCCTTCTTGGACAGGGGAAAAAACTGTTTTTT. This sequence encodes CASSLLGQGKKLFF.